This T cell receptor (beta chain) was recorded in a study of a mutant IDH1 vaccine in newly diagnosed glioma. Study summary: Weeks 1, 3, 5, 7, 11, 15, 19 and 23 were when patients received their eight vaccinations. Treated individuals were around 60% male and roughly 40% female, averaging roughly 38 years of age. Vaccines were begun 4-6 weeks after radiotherapy alone, or with temozolomide cycles. Earlier care involved radiotherapy, temozolomide, or both, and the majority received both.

Time point defined: week 23, last vaccination. Topical imiquimod was applied with each vaccine dose, which held 300 ug of mutant IDH1 20-mer peptide. The germline V gene has CDR1 LNHDA and CDR2 SQIVND (reference sequence). CDR3 size: 17 residues. The ends were cut back, 5 bases at V and 6 bases at J, with 22 bases in the middle. Here immunoSEQ multiplex PCR was the method, and the copy in TCRdb shows in-frame clones only, minus some. The sample lists 65,000 or so clones, more than 75% occurring once. This clone was recorded only once. Its target is not known. Here the sequenced sample was PBMCs, taken from a glioma patient whose treatment included an IDH1 peptide vaccine. This receptor was identified in a man aged 30-40 years with glioma. The chain couples TRBV19 to TRBJ2-2; D may be TRBD1 (6 bases). This chain's CDR3 is CASSARLGALVSGELFF. CDR3 sequence (DNA): TGTGCCAGTAGTGCCCGTTTGGGGGCCCTCGTCTCCGGGGAGCTGTTTTTT.